This entry concerns a single T cell receptor beta chain. Its antigen specificity is not known. No base-level quality is on record; no much larger clone is a single base apart. The entry originates in a study of graft-versus-host responses after intestinal transplantation (dated by TCRdb to the early 2020s). Regarding the study in general: The transplants that recipients got were multivisceral, liver-intestinal, or isolated intestinal. All recipients received anti-thymocyte globulin induction followed by maintenance tacrolimus and steroids for around 3 years. After intestinal transplantation, graft-versus-host and host-versus-graft alloreactive T cell clones in the graft, circulation and bone marrow were tracked using bulk TCR-beta CDR3 sequencing. To identify alloreactive clones, pre-transplant mixed lymphocyte reaction products were sequenced and then compared with unstimulated pre-transplant donor and recipient T cells. The cohort enrolled 20 to 25 intestinal transplant recipients, one of whom was a retransplant, and a few patients without pretransplant specimens were excluded. Donor T cell macrochimerism was defined as a peak of at least 4% donor T cells among recipient peripheral blood mononuclear cells. Rather than going through the commercial service, samples from three later patients were sequenced in-house on an Illumina MiSeq and processed with MiXCR. What the research found in general, with its limitations: Early after transplant, declines in HvG clones were associated with peak levels of circulating GvH clones. GvH clones were detected in recipient bone marrow, and some appeared earlier in ileal mucosa or blood, consistent with an intestinal mucosal origin. The relatively low number and heterogeneity of intestinal transplant patients limited the conclusions. High GvH to HvG T cell clonal ratios were observed in the allografts of patients with donor T cell macrochimerism.

Blood samples were collected up to 4 times in the first month after transplant and then at least monthly when available. Libraries came from the immunoSEQ multiplex PCR assay. Adaptive Biotechnologies carried out high-throughput TCR-beta CDR3 sequencing of genomic DNA for most patients. The paper's data handling went like this. Adaptive's ImmunoSEQ software was the source of the TCR sequencing data for around 20 patients, while a few other patients were processed with MiXCR and VDJtools. CDR3 nucleotide sequences shared between donor and recipient were removed because their origin could not be assigned. Alloreactive clones required at least 2-fold expansion over unstimulated cells and minimum CFSE-low frequency of 0.002% (template counts) or 0.001% (read counts). Clones detected in sequenced pre-transplant spleen, lymph node, or MLR CFSE-low populations of the donor or recipient were defined as mappable. Cumulative frequency of alloreactive clones was calculated as a percentage of all sequences weighted by copy number. TCRdb provides this immuneACCESS table in a form limited to in-frame rearrangements. Some clones are lacking; in checked studies, under half of them reflect an unresolved V gene, and why the rest are absent is not known. V and J calls and clone size are those listed in that table; D and trimming were worked out from the DNA. This sample gives tens of thousands of clones in total; roughly nine tenths of them show up just once. The top ten hold under 2.5% of the sample.

The junction shows trimming of 3 bases on V and 2 bases on J, plus 16 bases between the germline ends. CDR1 and CDR2 (MDHEN, SYDVKM) derive from the germline V gene. Including the terminal cysteine and phenylalanine, the CDR3 comprises 16 residues. Here the CDR3 DNA is all that survives: 48 bases in frame from base 1. This receptor chain uses TRBV28 and TRBJ2-5; confidence is insufficient to name the D gene. This sequence originates from a human patient who received an intestinal transplant, so some T cells may come from the graft donor. Sequenced here: PBMCs, sampled 300 to 320 days after intestinal transplant. The nucleotide sequence is given as TGTGCCAGCAGTTTTGGGATTATGGGAAAACAAGAGACCCAGTACTTC. This yields the protein CASSFGIMGKQETQYF.